The 27 T cell receptor beta chains below come from one sample, sequenced in a study of T cell changes during pregnancy in multiple sclerosis. Method: immunoSEQ multiplex PCR; TCRdb's copy keeps in-frame clones and lacks some. The data show more than 40,000 clones, approximately 94% seen once. Sequencing used CD4+ T cells from peripheral blood mononuclear cells, obtained in the second trimester of pregnancy. These receptors came from a female donor with multiple sclerosis, enrolled in a pregnancy study.

In its sample, this clone was seen once. The rearrangement uses TRBV6-1 and TRBJ2-4, with D perhaps matching TRBD2 (6 bases). This CDR3 is built from 17 residues. V dropped 2 bases and J dropped 7 bases, with 21 bases sitting between them. Germline V lookup: CDR1 MNHNS, CDR2 SASEGT. CDR3 sequence reads: CASSERSGRGLPNIQYF. CDR3 in DNA: TGTGCCAGCAGTGAAAGAAGCGGACGGGGACTCCCGAACATTCAGTACTTC.

CDR3 protein: CASSLVKWAGETQYF. In nucleotides, the CDR3 is TGTGCCAGCAGCTTAGTTAAGTGGGCTGGGGAGACCCAGTACTTC. The genes are TRBV7-2 and TRBJ2-5; D is unclear. This CDR3 spans 15 amino acids. V shed 1 base and J shed 5 bases, with 14 bases lying between them. Germline lookup yields CDR1 SGHTA and CDR2 FQGNSA.

J is TRBJ2-6 and V is TRBV19; D gene uncertain. The V and J ends lost 3 bases and 0 bases respectively, with 12 bases between them. The V gene's germline CDR1 is LNHDA and CDR2 SQIVND (reference sequence). This CDR3 contains 17 residues. CDR3 protein: CASSISRGFSGANVLTF. DNA of the CDR3: TGTGCCAGTAGTATCTCCAGAGGCTTCTCTGGGGCCAACGTCCTGACTTTC.

The rearrangement uses TRBV6-5 and TRBJ2-5; D possibly corresponds to TRBD1 (5 bases). The CDR3 spans 11 residues. The V and J ends lost 6 bases and 5 bases respectively, with 7 bases between them. Germline lookup yields CDR1 MNHEY and CDR2 SVGAGI. CDR3 region: CASRRQETQYF. The CDR3 nucleotides read TGTGCCAGCAGAAGACAGGAGACCCAGTACTTC.

This clone was picked up a small number of times. The same CDR3 can be traced to other DNA sequences in this sample. The rearrangement joins TRBV30 to TRBJ1-6, with D maybe TRBD1 (5 bases). Germline V gene lookup returns CDR1 GTSNPN and CDR2 SVGIG (reference sequence). The V end was cut by 1 base, the J end by 7 bases, with 11 bases between. The CDR3 extends over 14 amino acids. DNA for the CDR3: TGTGCCTGGAGTGGCCAGGGTTACAATTCACCCCTCCACTTT. It specifies CAWSGQGYNSPLHF. Supplemented by reference TRBV30 and TRBJ1-6, the full variable domain reads SQTIHQWPATLVQPVGSPLSLECTVEGTSNPNLYWYRQAAGRGLQLLFYSVGIGQISSEVPQNLSASRPQDRQFILSSKKLLLSDSGFYLCAWSGQGYNSPLHFGNGTRLTVT.

This chain joins TRBV7-2 and TRBJ1-1; D is uncertain. The CDR3 has 13 residues. Germline CDR1 reads SGHTA; CDR2 reads FQGNSA. The V gene lost 2 bases and the J gene lost 11 bases, with 15 bases spanning the gap. CDR3 in amino acids: CASSLRPTDRAFF. CDR3 DNA: TGTGCCAGCAGCTTACGGCCGACTGATAGGGCTTTCTTT. Drawing the rest from reference TRBV7-2 and TRBJ1-1, the complete variable domain is GAGVSQSPSNKVTEKGKDVELRCDPISGHTALYWYRQSLGQGLEFLIYFQGNSAPDKSGLPSDRFSAERTGGSVSTLTIQRTQQEDSAVYLCASSLRPTDRAFFGQGTRLTVV.

This clone was counted a single time. The chain is built from TRBV11-2 and TRBJ2-7, with 7 nucleotides matching TRBD2. The CDR3 has 13 residues. Germline V gene data show CDR1 as SGHAT and CDR2 as FQNNGV. J gave up 3 bases and V 1 base, and 0 bases lay outside the gene matches. The CDR3 DNA follows: TGTGCCAGCAGCTTAGGGGGGGGCTACGAGCAGTACTTC. Translating it yields CASSLGGGYEQYF.

The chain recombines TRBV6-5 with TRBJ1-2, with D tentatively TRBD1 (5 bases). The length of the CDR3 is 15 residues. V was cut by 1 base and J by 6 bases, with 15 bases left in between. Germline lookup yields CDR1 MNHEY and CDR2 SVGAGI. CDR3: CASSYWPVRQNGYTF. CDR3 sequence (DNA): TGTGCCAGCAGTTACTGGCCTGTAAGACAGAATGGCTACACCTTC.

This chain uses TRBV5-4 with TRBJ2-3, with a weak D call TRBD1 (6 bases). This CDR3 has 15 residues. The V end was cut by 4 bases, the J end by 4 bases, with 16 bases between. Germline V gives CDR1 SGHNT, CDR2 YYREEE (reference sequence). CDR3 protein: CASSRAGVPADTQYF. The DNA for the CDR3 is TGTGCCAGCAGCCGCGCAGGGGTTCCCGCAGATACGCAGTATTTT.

The chain links TRBV6-6 to TRBJ2-5; 7 bases align to TRBD2. The J call is uncertain, as TRBJ2-7 better fits the DNA end. CDR1 MNHNY and CDR2 SVGAGI come from the germline V gene (reference sequence). This CDR3 is built from 15 residues. CDR3 loop: CASRLLGRVNYEQYF. CDR3 DNA: TGTGCCAGCAGATTATTAGGGAGGGTAAATTACGAGCAGTACTTC.

The chain joins TRBV7-2 to TRBJ2-6; 8 nucleotides line up with TRBD1. The V gene's germline CDR1 is SGHTA and CDR2 FQGNSA. The CDR3 runs 16 residues. V trimming: 5 bases; J trimming: 12 bases; junction bases outside the gene matches: 15. CDR3 DNA: TGTGCCAGCAGCCTAATCAGGGGGCGCGGTATCGGCGTCCTGACTTTC. Translating gives CASSLIRGRGIGVLTF. The entire variable domain, with the rest obtained from reference TRBV7-2 and TRBJ2-6, is as follows: GAGVSQSPSNKVTEKGKDVELRCDPISGHTALYWYRQSLGQGLEFLIYFQGNSAPDKSGLPSDRFSAERTGGSVSTLTIQRTQQEDSAVYLCASSLIRGRGIGVLTFGAGSRLTVL.

This chain uses TRBV5-6 with TRBJ1-1; TRBD1 agrees at 9 bases. The CDR3 sequence is 13 residues long. Germline loops: CDR1 SGHDT, CDR2 YYEEEE. The ends lost 2 bases at V and 7 bases at J; junction bases unmatched: 3. CDR3 DNA: TGTGCCAGCAGCTTTGGACAGGGGCTTGAAGCTTTCTTT. The encoded protein is CASSFGQGLEAFF.

The chain combines TRBV21-1 with TRBJ2-5; the listed D gene, TRBD2, was not tested against the DNA. TRBV21-1 is tagged as a pseudogene. The CDR3 has 17 amino acids. The CDR3 sequence: CASSKATPWSQRETQYF. DNA of the CDR3: TGTGCCAGCAGCAAAGCAACGCCGTGGAGTCAACGAGAGACCCAGTACTTC.

The chain uses TRBV5-4 and TRBJ2-2, with TRBD2 matching over 8 bases. Germline CDR1 SGHNT, CDR2 YYREEE (reference sequence). J lost 5 bases, V lost 1 base, and 1 base had no gene match. The CDR3 contains 14 residues. For the CDR3, the DNA is TGTGCCAGCAGCTTGCGGGGGGGGACCGGGGAGCTGTTTTTT. This codes for CASSLRGGTGELFF.

J is TRBJ2-7 and V is TRBV19; D not resolved. V dropped 8 bases and J dropped 2 bases, with 13 bases sitting between them. From germline, CDR1 is LNHDA and CDR2 SQIVND (reference sequence). The CDR3 runs 13 residues. The CDR3 nucleotides are TGTGCCAGTGTGGGCAGAAGTCCCTACGAGCAGTACTTC. This encodes CASVGRSPYEQYF. Full variable domain (outside the CDR3, taken from reference TRBV19 and TRBJ2-7): DGGITQSPKYLFRKEGQNVTLSCEQNLNHDAMYWYRQDPGQGLRLIYYSQIVNDFQKGDIAEGYSVSREKKESFPLTVTSAQKNPTAFYLCASVGRSPYEQYFGPGTRLTVT.

This clone was found once. The chain employs TRBV19 and TRBJ1-4, with a weak D call TRBD1 (5 bases). This CDR3 has 15 residues. The ends were cut back, 8 bases at V and 13 bases at J, with 26 bases in the middle. From germline, CDR1 is LNHDA and CDR2 SQIVND (reference sequence). CDR3 DNA: TGTGCCAGTGCCCTAGGAGGGCAGGGCTATTCGGGACTGTTTTTT. Its translation: CASALGGQGYSGLFF.

CDR3 loop: CASSQRTGSRASTDTQYF. CDR3 DNA: TGTGCCAGCTCACAGAGGACAGGCTCTAGGGCTAGCACAGATACGCAGTATTTT. V usage is TRBV18 and J usage is TRBJ2-3; 7 positions match TRBD1. Germline V gene sequence: CDR1 KGHSH, CDR2 LQKENI. This CDR3 contains 18 residues. Unmatched junction bases numbered 13, after V lost 4 bases and J lost 0 bases.

This clone was seen a handful of times. The chain carries TRBV7-9 and TRBJ2-7; D gene unclear. The CDR3 totals 15 residues. V lost 5 bases and J lost 3, with 17 bases in between. From germline, CDR1 is SEHNR and CDR2 FQNEAQ (reference sequence). The CDR3 region has the DNA TGTGCCAGCAGCCCATCAATTTACAGTGGCTACGAGCAGTACTTC. Protein: CASSPSIYSGYEQYF. The whole variable domain, filled in from reference TRBV7-9 and TRBJ2-7, reads DTGVSQNPRHKITKRGQNVTFRCDPISEHNRLYWYRQTLGQGPEFLTYFQNEAQLEKSRLLSDRFSAERPKGSFSTLEIQRTEQGDSAMYLCASSPSIYSGYEQYFGPGTRLTVT.

The chain couples TRBV6-1 to TRBJ2-1; TRBD1 aligns across 7 bases. Per germline, CDR1 MNHNS and CDR2 SASEGT. The V gene end was trimmed by 1 base and the J gene end by 9 bases; junction bases not matched to a gene: 0. This CDR3 has 12 residues. The CDR3 protein is CASSEGDSEQFF. The CDR3 DNA sequence: TGTGCCAGCAGTGAAGGGGACAGTGAGCAGTTCTTC.

Comment on this clone: The same CDR3 can be traced to other DNA sequences in this sample. J is TRBJ1-1 and V is TRBV6-5; the D gene is possibly TRBD1 (6 bases). Trimming removed 0 bases from V and 5 bases from J, with 7 bases in between. This CDR3 has 13 amino acids. Germline-derived CDR1 and CDR2 are MNHEY and SVGAGI. CDR3 sequence reads: CASSYSGGTEAFF. CDR3 DNA sequence: TGTGCCAGCAGTTACTCAGGGGGAACTGAAGCTTTCTTT.

This chain uses TRBV5-5 with TRBJ1-5; 9 nucleotides agree with TRBD1. CDR3 length: 16 residues. Unmatched junction bases numbered 11, after V lost 5 bases and J lost 5 bases. The germline V gene encodes CDR1 SGHKS and CDR2 YYEKEE (reference sequence). The CDR3 region has the DNA TGTGCCAGCAGTACCCGCCCGGGACAGGGCGATCAGCCCCAGCATTTT. It translates to CASSTRPGQGDQPQHF.

V gene TRBV30 combines with J gene TRBJ1-6; D is unresolved. V gave up 3 bases and J gave up 12 bases, with 15 bases separating them. Germline V gene data show CDR1 as GTSNPN and CDR2 as SVGIG (reference sequence). The CDR3 is 13 residues long. As DNA, the CDR3 is TGTGCCTGGAGCCTGAACCTAGGTCTACCCCTCCACTTT. As protein: CAWSLNLGLPLHF.

The chain employs TRBV6-5 and TRBJ2-2, with D perhaps matching TRBD1 (6 bases). Per the germline V gene, CDR1 is MNHEY and CDR2 is SVGAGI. V lost 8 bases and J lost 2, with 12 bases in between. The CDR3 is made up of 14 amino acids. CDR3 DNA: TGTGCCAGCGCCAGGGGACAAAACACCGGGGAGCTGTTTTTT. Amino acids: CASARGQNTGELFF.

This chain joins TRBV6-5 and TRBJ2-7; 7 positions match TRBD1. V dropped 6 bases and J dropped 5; count of bases not matched to a gene: 4. The CDR3 loop spans 12 amino acids. In germline, CDR1 is MNHEY, CDR2 SVGAGI. The CDR3 DNA reads TGTGCCAGCAGCAGGACAGGCGACGAGCAGTACTTC. Translation: CASSRTGDEQYF.

The chain is built from TRBV11-2 and TRBJ2-3; 8 bases are a match to TRBD2. The CDR3 runs 15 residues. Germline CDR1 and CDR2: SGHAT and FQNNGV. V was pared by 1 base and J by 3 bases, with 3 bases of the junction left unmatched. The DNA for the CDR3 is TGTGCCAGCAGCTTAGTTAGCGGGGCAACAGATACGCAGTATTTT. This translates into CASSLVSGATDTQYF.

For the CDR3, the DNA is TGCAGCGTTGTCCCGGGGACTGGAAACACCATATATTTT. It encodes CSVVPGTGNTIYF. J is TRBJ1-3 and V is TRBV29-1; D uncertain. Trimming removed 4 bases from V and 2 bases from J, with 9 bases in between. The CDR3 runs to 13 residues. CDR1 SQVTM and CDR2 ANQGSEA come from the germline V gene.

The chain uses TRBV29-1 and TRBJ1-1; maybe TRBD1 (6 bases). CDR1 and CDR2 from the germline V gene are SQVTM and ANQGSEA. The CDR3 consists of 12 residues. Between the trimmed V and J ends, which lost 8 bases and 1 base, there was a span of 11 bases. The CDR3 protein is CSSWTANTEAFF. The CDR3, as DNA: TGCAGCTCTTGGACAGCGAACACTGAAGCTTTCTTT.